The 20 T cell receptor beta chains below all came from one sample that was sequenced in a study of response to subunit inactivated influenza vaccine. TCRdb redid the calling of the RT-PCR reads with MiXCR, one entry per CDR3 protein. Among just over 300,000 distinct CDR3 sequences, roughly 22% were seen once, and the ten largest hold approximately 10%. The sequences come from PBMCs from blood, collected about 20 months after vaccination. The source of these receptors is a man between 50 and 69 years old who received an inactivated influenza vaccine.

This clonotype came up a few times. The chain joins TRBV6-5 to TRBJ1-1; D not resolved. Trimming cost V 0 bases and J 0 bases, with 11 bases left between them. The CDR3 totals 16 residues. Germline CDR1 MNHEY, CDR2 SVGAGI. The CDR3 here is CASSYSLTVMNTEAFF. DNA for the CDR3: TGTGCCAGCAGTTACTCCCTGACGGTTATGAACACTGAAGCTTTCTTT.

The sample holds a few counts of this clonotype. The V call is TRBV5-1, the J call TRBJ1-4; 9 bases fit TRBD1. From germline, CDR1 is SGHRS and CDR2 YFSETQ. V shed 4 bases, J shed 7 bases, and the junction held 14 bases outside the gene matches. The CDR3 contains 17 residues. The CDR3 region has the DNA TGCGCCAGCAGCGTCATACCGGGACAGGGTGGAGGTGAAAAACTGTTTTTT. Translated, it gives CASSVIPGQGGGEKLFF. The whole variable domain, remainder taken from reference TRBV5-1 and TRBJ1-4, is KAGVTQTPRYLIKTRGQQVTLSCSPISGHRSVSWYQQTPGQGLQFLFEYFSETQRNKGNFPGRFSGRQFSNSRSEMNVSTLELGDSALYLCASSVIPGQGGGEKLFFGSGTQLSVL.

This clonotype was detected a few times. The chain carries TRBV11-2 and TRBJ2-1, with a tentative D call TRBD2 (6 bases). Trimming cost V 0 bases and J 6 bases, with 21 bases left between them. Per the germline V gene, CDR1 is SGHAT and CDR2 is FQNNGV. CDR3 length equals 18 residues. The chain's CDR3 is CASSLDLAEARRRNEQFF. The CDR3 DNA reads TGTGCCAGCAGCTTAGACTTAGCGGAGGCAAGAAGACGCAATGAGCAGTTCTTC.

The genes are TRBV19 and TRBJ2-1; maybe TRBD1 (5 bases). Looked up from germline, CDR1 is LNHDA and CDR2 is SQIVND (reference sequence). The CDR3 contains 13 residues. V was trimmed by 7 bases and J by 9 bases, leaving 16 bases between them. The CDR3 nucleotides are TGTGCCAGTACCGATAACACAGGTTCTGAGCAGTTCTTC. Its protein product is CASTDNTGSEQFF.

This clonotype was seen only a few times. The rearrangement joins TRBV7-9 to TRBJ2-7; perhaps TRBD1 as D (6 bases). The germline V gene has CDR1 SEHNR and CDR2 FQNEAQ (reference sequence). Trimming left V 2 bases short and J 3 bases short, with 20 bases between. This CDR3 region has 17 residues. In nucleotides, the CDR3 is TGTGCCAGCAGCTTAAATCCCCAGGGGAAAAGGGTCTACGAGCAGTACTTC. Its translation: CASSLNPQGKRVYEQYF.

The CDR3 coding sequence is TGTGCCAGCAGCCCTCCTGGGACAGGGGGCTGGACCCAGTACTTC. This translates into CASSPPGTGGWTQYF. This sequence joins TRBV13 and TRBJ2-5; 12 bases agree with TRBD1. The CDR3 is 15 amino acids. The ends lost 5 bases at V and 7 bases at J; junction bases unmatched: 8. Germline V gene data show CDR1 as PRHDT and CDR2 as FYEKMQ (reference sequence).

J is TRBJ1-2 and V is TRBV7-2, with TRBD1 identical over 7 bases. Germline trimming cut 1 base from V and 2 bases from J; bases unmatched to any gene: 4. Germline values: CDR1 SGHTA, CDR2 FQGNSA. The CDR3 is 15 residues long. The CDR3 DNA is TGTGCCAGCAGCTTAGTCCCGGGACAGAACTATGGCTACACCTTC. This encodes CASSLVPGQNYGYTF. The whole variable domain, filled in from reference TRBV7-2 and TRBJ1-2, reads GAGVSQSPSNKVTEKGKDVELRCDPISGHTALYWYRQSLGQGLEFLIYFQGNSAPDKSGLPSDRFSAERTGGSVSTLTIQRTQQEDSAVYLCASSLVPGQNYGYTFGSGTRLTVV.

J is TRBJ1-6 and V is TRBV4-1, with 7 bases identical to TRBD1. The J segment lost 7 bases and the V segment lost 4 bases, leaving 10 bases of the junction unmatched. This CDR3 contains 16 residues. Looked up from germline, CDR1 is MGHRA and CDR2 is YSYEKL. This chain's CDR3 is CASSPLPGQRNSPLHF. Here the CDR3 DNA reads TGCGCCAGCAGCCCACTGCCGGGACAGAGAAATTCACCCCTCCACTTT.

The rearrangement links TRBV9 to TRBJ1-6; 7 bases agree with TRBD1. Germline assignment: CDR1 SGDLS and CDR2 YYNGEE. V lost 3 bases to trimming and J lost 10 bases; unmatched junction nucleotides: 13. The CDR3 consists of 16 residues. CDR3 residues: CASSAPTGTTGSPLHF. CDR3 DNA: TGTGCCAGCAGCGCCCCGACAGGGACTACGGGATCACCCCTCCACTTT.

The chain uses TRBV7-9 and TRBJ1-4, with 9 bases matching TRBD1. V trimming: 4 bases; J trimming: 4 bases; junction bases outside the gene matches: 4. Germline V gives CDR1 SEHNR, CDR2 FQNEAQ (reference sequence). This CDR3 has 15 residues. The CDR3 DNA reads as TGTGCCAGCAGCTCGGGACAGGGCTATAATGAAAAACTGTTTTTT. This gives the protein CASSSGQGYNEKLFF.

This clonotype showed up many times. CDR3: CASSYSGGNTEAFF. CDR3 bases: TGTGCCAGCAGTTACAGCGGTGGGAACACTGAAGCTTTCTTT. The chain has TRBV6-5 and TRBJ1-1; D call uncertain. The CDR3 totals 14 residues. V lost 2 bases and J 1 base, leaving 8 bases between the germline ends. The germline gives CDR1 MNHEY, CDR2 SVGAGI.

At least ten counts were recorded for this clonotype. V is TRBV5-1 and J is TRBJ1-1; 8 bases line up with TRBD1. J lost 1 base, V lost 5 bases, and 10 bases had no gene match. Germline V gene data show CDR1 as SGHRS and CDR2 as YFSETQ. CDR3 length: 16 amino acids. CDR3 sequence reads: CASRIGQGIGNTEAFF. CDR3 nucleotides: TGCGCCAGCAGAATTGGACAGGGAATAGGGAACACTGAAGCTTTCTTT.

This clonotype was picked up a small number of times. The V and J genes are TRBV29-1 and TRBJ1-1, with TRBD1 matching over 9 bases. The trim removed 6 bases at V and 3 bases at J, leaving 8 bases unmatched. The CDR3 is 14 residues long. In germline, CDR1 is SQVTM, CDR2 ANQGSEA. The CDR3 DNA sequence: TGCAGCGTCCCGGGACAGGGAATTTACACTGAAGCTTTCTTT. It specifies CSVPGQGIYTEAFF.

This clonotype has only a few counts. The chain couples TRBV6-2 or TRBV6-3 to TRBJ1-6, with D possibly matching TRBD1 (6 bases). The V end lost 3 bases, the J end lost 3 bases, and 12 bases lay between the germline ends. CDR1 is MNHEY and CDR2 is SVGEGT in the germline V gene. This CDR3 is 16 amino acids long. DNA for the CDR3: TGTGCCAGCAGTTATAGGGGGGCAGACTATAATTCACCCCTCCACTTT. Translated: CASSYRGADYNSPLHF.

This clonotype was seen only a few times. This chain connects TRBV20-1 to TRBJ2-5; D may be TRBD1 or TRBD2 (5 bases each). Germline CDR1 is DFQATT and CDR2 is SNEGSKA (reference sequence). The ends were cut back, 0 bases at V and 6 bases at J, with 14 bases in the middle. This CDR3 is 14 amino acids long. The CDR3 here is CSARDVGGGKTQYF. The CDR3 DNA is TGCAGTGCTAGAGATGTTGGGGGTGGGAAGACCCAGTACTTC.

This clonotype came up many times. J is TRBJ1-1 and V is TRBV11-2, with unresolved D. CDR3 size: 11 residues. The V and J ends lost 6 bases and 4 bases respectively, with 6 bases between them. CDR1 SGHAT and CDR2 FQNNGV come from the germline V gene. CDR3 amino acids: CASSYGTEAFF. In DNA, the CDR3 is TGTGCCAGCAGTTACGGCACTGAAGCTTTCTTT.

The chain couples TRBV7-6 to TRBJ2-2; TRBD2 matches 10 bases. After removal of 1 base from V and 4 bases from J, the junction contained 3 bases not matched to a gene. This CDR3 has 16 amino acids. Germline lookup yields CDR1 SGHVS and CDR2 FNYEAQ. The CDR3 spells CASSLVAGGSTGELFF. CDR3 DNA sequence: TGTGCCAGCAGCTTAGTAGCGGGAGGATCCACCGGGGAGCTGTTTTTT.

This clonotype was recorded a few times. This rearrangement joins TRBV7-9 to TRBJ2-7, with TRBD1 matching over 9 bases. The germline V gene has CDR1 SEHNR and CDR2 FQNEAQ (reference sequence). The length of the CDR3 is 14 residues. J gave up 2 bases and V 5 bases, and 4 bases lay outside the gene matches. CDR3 DNA: TGTGCCAGCAGCAGCGGGACAGGGACCTACGAGCAGTACTTC. This gives the protein CASSSGTGTYEQYF.

The sample holds a few counts of this clonotype. J is TRBJ2-1 and V is TRBV7-8; D might be TRBD2 (5 bases). Trimming took off 2 bases at V and 8 bases at J, with 10 bases between the two ends. The CDR3 totals 13 residues. Germline values: CDR1 SGHVS, CDR2 FQNEAQ. The CDR3 region is CASSLTRGHEQFF. CDR3 nucleotide sequence: TGTGCCAGCAGCTTAACTAGAGGTCATGAGCAGTTCTTC.

The gene calls are TRBV3-1 and TRBJ1-5; D is ambiguous. This CDR3 has 12 amino acids. Germline values: CDR1 LGHDT, CDR2 YNNKEL (reference sequence). V shed 1 base and J shed 6 bases, with 4 bases lying between them. The CDR3 DNA is TGTGCCAGCAGCCAAGGTCTTCAGCCCCAGCATTTT. Translated: CASSQGLQPQHF. Full variable domain (missing parts from reference TRBV3-1 and TRBJ1-5): DTAVSQTPKYLVTQMGNDKSIKCEQNLGHDTMYWYKQDSKKFLKIMFSYNNKELIINETVPNRFSPKSPDKAHLNLHINSLELGDSAVYFCASSQGLQPQHFGDGTRLSIL.